These 21 T cell receptor beta chains were all obtained from the same sample, sequenced in a study of monozygotic twins with inflammatory bowel disease. With the 5' RACE reads reprocessed, TCRdb shows one record per CDR3 protein and no DNA. This listing includes 300,000 to 350,000 distinct CDR3 sequences. The sequenced sample consisted of blood. The receptors were sampled from a human donor with ulcerative colitis or Crohn's disease, or a healthy co-twin of an affected twin (not recorded which).

The chain employs TRBV5-4 and TRBJ2-1; TCRdb's D gene call, TRBD1, goes unchecked for lack of DNA. Germline-derived CDR1 and CDR2 are SGHNT and YYREEE (reference sequence). This CDR3 has 17 amino acids. CDR3 in amino acids: CASSPGTHDSRDNEQFF.

The chain couples TRBV29-1 to TRBJ2-5; TCRdb calls TRBD1, which cannot be checked without DNA. CDR3 length equals 16 residues. Germline loops: CDR1 SQVTM, CDR2 ANQGSEA. The CDR3 region is CSVEEGLGLGAETQYF.

The CDR3: CASSSEDNSYNEQFF. The chain links TRBV7-9 to TRBJ2-1; no DNA is available, so the TRBD1 call from TCRdb remains unchecked. From germline, CDR1 is SEHNR and CDR2 FQNEAQ (reference sequence). The CDR3 totals 15 residues.

The chain couples TRBV28 to TRBJ2-7. The CDR3 consists of 14 residues. Germline loops: CDR1 MDHEN, CDR2 SYDVKM. CDR3 sequence reads: CASSLRRSMYEQYF.

The V gene is TRBV5-4, the J gene TRBJ1-3. CDR3 length: 14 amino acids. Germline V gene lookup returns CDR1 SGHNT and CDR2 YYREEE (reference sequence). The CDR3 reads CASSLDSSGNTIYF.

V usage is TRBV3-1 and J usage is TRBJ1-1; TCRdb designates TRBD1, a call that cannot be tested without DNA. Germline-derived CDR1 and CDR2 are LGHDT and YNNKEL (reference sequence). This CDR3 region has 16 residues. The CDR3 sequence is CASSQEGQGRNTEAFF.

This chain joins TRBV20-1 and TRBJ2-7; there is no DNA to check the TCRdb D call of TRBD2. Germline V lookup: CDR1 DFQATT, CDR2 SNEGSKA (reference sequence). CDR3 length: 14 amino acids. Here the CDR3 reads CSARRLADLSEQYF.

The V gene is TRBV4-1, the J gene TRBJ2-1; the D call of TRBD1 rests on TCRdb alone, since no DNA is present to check it. The CDR3 is 18 amino acids. Germline loops: CDR1 MGHRA, CDR2 YSYEKL. The CDR3 sequence: CASSQDDYRSGGGNEQFF.

V is TRBV5-1 and J is TRBJ2-1; no DNA is available, so the TRBD1 call from TCRdb remains unchecked. The length of the CDR3 is 17 residues. Germline CDR1 is SGHRS and CDR2 is YFSETQ. The CDR3 loop reads CASSSTNSGTRLNEQFF.

J is TRBJ1-2 and V is TRBV28; TCRdb calls TRBD1, which cannot be checked without DNA. The CDR3 extends over 13 amino acids. Germline CDR1 MDHEN, CDR2 SYDVKM. CDR3 sequence: CASSLRDSRGYTF.

The chain employs TRBV7-8 and TRBJ2-1; TCRdb indicates TRBD2, and absent DNA this call remains unverified. The germline V gene has CDR1 SGHVS and CDR2 FQNEAQ. The CDR3 spans 12 residues. CDR3 residues: CASSLGLAEQFF.

V and J are TRBV28 and TRBJ2-7; TCRdb gives TRBD2 as the D gene, but with no DNA this cannot be confirmed. The CDR3 covers 14 residues. CDR1 is MDHEN and CDR2 is SYDVKM in the germline V gene. CDR3 region: CASSLLDYTYEQYF.

V usage is TRBV25-1 and J usage is TRBJ2-7; TCRdb outputs TRBD2, but without DNA this stays unchecked. Germline CDR1 and CDR2: MGHDK and SYGVNS. The CDR3 totals 15 residues. The CDR3: CASSEAGLDSYEQYF.

V usage is TRBV5-4 and J usage is TRBJ2-7; TCRdb selects TRBD2, and the lack of DNA leaves this call unchecked. The CDR3 sequence is 16 residues long. The germline V gene has CDR1 SGHNT and CDR2 YYREEE (reference sequence). The CDR3 reads CASSPGLAASSYEQYF.

The chain has TRBV18 and TRBJ1-3. This CDR3 has 15 residues. From germline, CDR1 is KGHSH and CDR2 LQKENI. The CDR3 region is CASSSQAISGNTIYF.

The chain uses TRBV29-1 and TRBJ2-5; as DNA is missing, the TRBD1 call by TCRdb cannot be tested. CDR1 and CDR2 (germline): SQVTM, ANQGSEA. The CDR3 has 13 amino acids. CDR3 in amino acids: CSVTGTLEETQYF.

The V gene is TRBV6-2 or TRBV6-3, the J gene TRBJ1-5; TCRdb picks TRBD1, but there is no DNA to check that call. Germline V lookup: CDR1 MNHEY, CDR2 SVGEGT. This CDR3 has 13 amino acids. CDR3 protein: CASLGVGNQPQHF.

The chain joins TRBV29-1 to TRBJ2-3; the TRBD1 assignment by TCRdb is unverifiable without DNA. There are 16 residues in the CDR3. CDR1 is SQVTM and CDR2 is ANQGSEA in the germline V gene. The CDR3 here is CSVDGVVDRLTDTQYF.

The chain combines TRBV18 with TRBJ2-5. CDR1 and CDR2 (germline): KGHSH, LQKENI. The CDR3 is made up of 17 amino acids. The CDR3 reads CASSPRMESLLGETQYF.

The gene calls are TRBV7-9 and TRBJ2-1; the D call from TCRdb, TRBD2, cannot be confirmed without DNA. Per the germline V gene, CDR1 is SEHNR and CDR2 is FQNEAQ (reference sequence). CDR3 size: 12 residues. The CDR3 loop reads CASSLAPSGKFF.

This chain joins TRBV7-9 and TRBJ1-6; TCRdb selects TRBD1, and the lack of DNA leaves this call unchecked. Germline V CDR1 and CDR2: SEHNR, FQNEAQ (reference sequence). The CDR3 consists of 15 residues. CDR3 loop: CASSLGGNVGSPLHF.